The source of this TCR beta chain is a study of regulatory T cells in long-lasting Graves disease. This clonotype was recorded many times. Time point: newly diagnosed GD, antithyroid drugs for less than 3 months. TCR sequences were obtained from RNA taken from PBMCs. Peripheral blood, at around 8.8 milliliters, went into EDTA tubes. Both iRepertoire HTBI primers and Arm-PCR of CDR3 regions were used to build the TCR beta libraries. TCRdb passed the multiplex PCR reads through MiXCR, listing each CDR3 protein once. The sample holds under 500,000 distinct CDR3 sequences, approximately 16% seen once. The same specimen was also included in a second study, on T cells in Graves' hyperthyroidism and ophthalmopathy. As reported in that work: When ophthalmopathy did not progress within 18 months, Graves' hyperthyroidism was considered stable. Most clonotypes that expanded in the thyroid above 0.001 also showed up in blood. In simple terms, a model built on 13 V-J features told ophthalmopathy apart from stable hyperthyroidism.

The source of this sequence is a woman in her twenties or thirties with Graves disease. Sequences were derived from peripheral blood mononuclear cells (PBMCs), sampled at new diagnosis, from a patient treated with antithyroid drugs.

Here the CDR3 reads CASRDGTDTQYF. As DNA, the CDR3 is TGTGCCAGTCGGGACGGCACAGATACGCAGTATTTT. The chain joins TRBV28 to TRBJ2-3; the D call may be TRBD1 or TRBD2 (5 bases each). V was trimmed by 9 bases and J by 1 base, leaving 8 bases between them. The CDR3 has 12 residues. The germline CDR1 and CDR2 sequences are MDHEN and SYDVKM. The variable domain in full, with the rest retrieved from reference TRBV28 and TRBJ2-3, is DVKVTQSSRYLVKRTGEKVFLECVQDMDHENMFWYRQDPGLGLRLIYFSYDVKMKEKGDIPEGYSVSREKKERFSLILESASTNQTSMYLCASRDGTDTQYFGPGTRLTVL.